These 22 T cell receptor beta chains originate from one sample sequenced in a study of radiotherapy plus CTLA-4 blockade in lung cancer. Produced via immunoSEQ multiplex PCR; TCRdb's table is partial and in-frame only. The sample records 86,000 or so clones, roughly 79% being singletons. Sequencing was performed on peripheral blood, taken from a patient treated with radiotherapy plus ipilimumab. These receptors were collected from a human donor with non-small cell lung cancer who had a partial response to radiotherapy plus ipilimumab. Some clones in this sample may be carry-over from other donors' samples.

This clone is labeled medium-sized. The chain couples TRBV12-2 to TRBJ1-5. TRBV12-2 is termed a pseudogene. The CDR3 covers 18 residues. The CDR3 loop reads CASLSWGGDLWVYQPQHF. In nucleotides, the CDR3 is TGTGCAAGTCTATCTTGGGGAGGGGACCTATGGGTTTACCAGCCCCAGCATTTT.

This chain links TRBV30 with TRBJ2-3; no reliable D call. This CDR3 contains 14 residues. Looked up from germline, CDR1 is GTSNPN and CDR2 is SVGIG (reference sequence). Trimming removed 1 base from V and 2 bases from J, with 10 bases in between. CDR3: CAWSESEITDTQYF. Here the CDR3 DNA reads TGTGCCTGGAGTGAATCGGAGATCACAGATACGCAGTATTTT. The entire variable domain, with the rest obtained from reference TRBV30 and TRBJ2-3, is as follows: SQTIHQWPATLVQPVGSPLSLECTVEGTSNPNLYWYRQAAGRGLQLLFYSVGIGQISSEVPQNLSASRPQDRQFILSSKKLLLSDSGFYLCAWSESEITDTQYFGPGTRLTVL.

The chain uses TRBV10-1 and TRBJ2-2, with 7 bases identical to TRBD2. This CDR3 contains 13 residues. V shed 7 bases and J 5 bases; nucleotides not matched to a gene: 4. Germline assignment: CDR1 WNHNN and CDR2 SYGVQD (reference sequence). DNA of the CDR3: TGCGCCAGCACCCCCGGGGGGACCGGGGAGCTGTTTTTT. This translates into CASTPGGTGELFF.

The rearrangement uses TRBV5-4 and TRBJ2-5; 7 nucleotides align to TRBD2. The CDR3 runs to 17 residues. The trim removed 4 bases at V and 3 bases at J, leaving 15 bases unmatched. Germline CDR1 and CDR2: SGHNT and YYREEE (reference sequence). CDR3 in DNA: TGTGCCAGCAGCCAGCGCTGGGCCCGGGGGACTAAAGAGACCCAGTACTTC. Residues: CASSQRWARGTKETQYF.

The chain is built from TRBV9 and TRBJ2-7, with 7 bases lining up with TRBD1. V trimming: 1 base; J trimming: 0 bases; junction bases outside the gene matches: 4. CDR1 is SGDLS, CDR2 YYNGEE, per germline. This CDR3 has 15 residues. CDR3 sequence: CASSVNRDSSYEQYF. The CDR3 coding sequence is TGTGCCAGCAGCGTAAATCGGGACAGCTCCTACGAGCAGTACTTC.

The table lists this clone with a few counts. The chain is built from TRBV29-1 and TRBJ2-3; D may be TRBD2 (7 bases). The CDR3 contains 16 residues. Trimming cost V 5 bases and J 3 bases, with 21 bases left between them. In germline, CDR1 is SQVTM, CDR2 ANQGSEA. CDR3 region: CSVYAGRGGITDTQYF. In nucleotides, the CDR3 is TGCAGCGTTTATGCGGGGAGGGGGGGGATTACAGATACGCAGTATTTT.

This clone was seen just once. The V gene is TRBV5-4, the J gene TRBJ2-7; weak D call: TRBD2 (7 bases). Germline V gene data show CDR1 as SGHNT and CDR2 as YYREEE (reference sequence). Trimming left V 4 bases short and J 6 bases short, with 17 bases between. There are 14 residues in the CDR3. The CDR3 loop reads CASSLGGGPREQYF. The CDR3 DNA is TGTGCCAGCAGCCTAGGGGGAGGGCCTCGCGAGCAGTACTTC.

The CDR3 DNA reads TGTGCCAGTAGTATGGACAGGGAGGGAGGTAACTATGGCTACACCTTC. Protein: CASSMDREGGNYGYTF. The chain recombines TRBV19 with TRBJ1-2; TRBD1 matches at 8 bases. From germline, CDR1 is LNHDA and CDR2 SQIVND (reference sequence). The CDR3 is 16 residues long. V shed 3 bases, J shed 1 base, and the junction held 7 bases outside the gene matches.

This clone was counted a single time. This chain links TRBV9 with TRBJ2-3, with TRBD1 as a possible D gene (6 bases). This CDR3 has 17 residues. V lost 0 bases, J lost 0 bases, and 14 bases lay in between. Germline CDR1 is SGDLS and CDR2 is YYNGEE. The CDR3 region has the DNA TGTGCCAGCAGCGTAGCTACACAGGGAAGAAGCACAGATACGCAGTATTTT. Translated, it gives CASSVATQGRSTDTQYF.

The chain is built from TRBV5-6 and TRBJ1-5; 9 positions agree with TRBD1. V lost 0 bases, J lost 3 bases, and 1 base stayed unmatched. CDR3 length: 15 residues. Germline-derived CDR1 and CDR2 are SGHDT and YYEEEE. In DNA form, the CDR3 reads TGTGCCAGCAGCTTGGGGACAGGGGACAATCAGCCCCAGCATTTT. Protein product: CASSLGTGDNQPQHF.

The rearrangement joins TRBV28 to TRBJ2-7; 9 nucleotides match TRBD1. Germline CDR1 and CDR2: MDHEN and SYDVKM. Trimming took 6 bases from V and 7 from J; bases not matched to a gene: 10. This CDR3 is built from 14 residues. This CDR3 reads CASRRTGARGEQYF. CDR3 nucleotides: TGTGCCAGCAGGCGGACAGGGGCGCGCGGGGAGCAGTACTTC. Full variable domain (remainder filled in from reference TRBV28 and TRBJ2-7): DVKVTQSSRYLVKRTGEKVFLECVQDMDHENMFWYRQDPGLGLRLIYFSYDVKMKEKGDIPEGYSVSREKKERFSLILESASTNQTSMYLCASRRTGARGEQYFGPGTRLTVT.

This chain uses TRBV19 with TRBJ2-1; 13 positions match TRBD2. The CDR3 runs 16 residues. In germline, CDR1 is LNHDA, CDR2 SQIVND (reference sequence). Unmatched junction bases numbered 8, after V lost 5 bases and J lost 7 bases. The CDR3, as DNA: TGTGCCAGTAGTGACCCCGGGACTAGCGGGACTAATGAGCAGTTCTTC. Its protein product is CASSDPGTSGTNEQFF.

This rearrangement joins TRBV28 to TRBJ2-3, with a weak D call TRBD2 (6 bases). The V end lost 2 bases, the J end lost 2 bases, and 11 bases lay between the germline ends. The CDR3 sequence is 15 residues long. The germline gives CDR1 MDHEN, CDR2 SYDVKM. The CDR3 sequence is CASSLNRGNTDTQYF. CDR3 coding DNA: TGTGCCAGCAGTTTAAACCGGGGGAACACAGATACGCAGTATTTT. The full variable domain, completed using reference TRBV28 and TRBJ2-3, is DVKVTQSSRYLVKRTGEKVFLECVQDMDHENMFWYRQDPGLGLRLIYFSYDVKMKEKGDIPEGYSVSREKKERFSLILESASTNQTSMYLCASSLNRGNTDTQYFGPGTRLTVL.

This rearrangement joins TRBV21-1 to TRBJ2-5; TRBD2, the table's D call, was not compared with the DNA. TRBV21-1 is noted as a pseudogene. The CDR3 extends over 15 amino acids. CDR3 bases: TGTGCCAGCAGACCCACACTAGCGGGGGGAGAGACCCAGTACTTC. Its translation is CASRPTLAGGETQYF.

This chain connects TRBV6-5 to TRBJ1-3; a possible D gene is TRBD1 (6 bases). There are 15 residues in the CDR3. Germline V CDR1 and CDR2: MNHEY, SVGAGI. Trimming pared 4 bases from V and 4 bases from J, leaving 14 bases between. In DNA form, the CDR3 reads TGTGCCAGCAGTTCCGCAGGGGCTGGGGGAAACACCATATATTTT. This translates into CASSSAGAGGNTIYF.

The rearrangement uses TRBV7-2 and TRBJ2-7; 11 bases fit TRBD2. The germline CDR1 and CDR2 sequences are SGHTA and FQGNSA. CDR3 length: 16 amino acids. V shed 5 bases and J 5 bases; nucleotides not matched to a gene: 11. The CDR3 protein is CASSATSGIESNEQYF. The CDR3 coding sequence is TGTGCCAGCAGCGCGACTAGCGGGATTGAGTCTAACGAGCAGTACTTC.

The chain couples TRBV14 to TRBJ2-5; 11 positions match TRBD2. The end of the DNA aligns better with TRBJ2-7, so the J call may be wrong. The CDR3 totals 15 residues. The germline gives CDR1 SGHDN, CDR2 FVKESK. CDR3 coding DNA: TGTGCCAGCAGCCAGCTAGCGGGGGGACCCTACGAGCAGTACTTC. Its translation: CASSQLAGGPYEQYF.

The V and J genes are TRBV11-3 and TRBJ1-6; D uncertain. Trimming left V 1 base short and J 6 bases short, with 7 bases between. The CDR3 consists of 14 residues. Looked up from germline, CDR1 is SGHNT and CDR2 is YENEEA. The CDR3 DNA sequence: TGTGCCAGCAGCTTAGTGGGCAGTAATTCACCCCTCCACTTT. Translation: CASSLVGSNSPLHF.

The chain uses TRBV4-2 and TRBJ2-3; 12 nucleotides agree with TRBD2. J gave up 3 bases and V 1 base, and 5 bases lay outside the gene matches. The germline gives CDR1 LGHNA, CDR2 YNFKEQ. CDR3 length: 17 amino acids. The CDR3: CASSQVITSGRTDTQYF. The DNA for the CDR3 is TGTGCCAGCAGCCAAGTGATTACTAGCGGGAGGACAGATACGCAGTATTTT.

This chain joins TRBV7-6 and TRBJ2-7; TRBD2 aligns across 8 bases. Germline V lookup: CDR1 SGHVS, CDR2 FNYEAQ. The V segment lost 5 bases and the J segment 1 base; nucleotides outside the gene matches: 7. This CDR3 has 15 amino acids. The CDR3 sequence is CASSPIAGRSYEQYF. In DNA form, the CDR3 reads TGTGCCAGCAGCCCCATAGCGGGAAGGTCCTACGAGCAGTACTTC.

This sequence joins TRBV6-5 and TRBJ2-3; D is perhaps TRBD2 (6 bases). V lost 8 bases and J 3 bases, leaving 12 bases between the germline ends. CDR1 is MNHEY, CDR2 SVGAGI, per germline. The CDR3 length is 13 residues. The CDR3 DNA reads TGTGCCAGCCGGGGGATGGAAACAGATACGCAGTATTTT. This encodes CASRGMETDTQYF.

J is TRBJ2-1 and V is TRBV9; a possible D gene is TRBD2 (6 bases). The CDR3 runs 16 residues. In germline, CDR1 is SGDLS, CDR2 YYNGEE. The V end lost 3 bases, the J end lost 2 bases, and 15 bases lay between the germline ends. The CDR3 DNA follows: TGTGCCAGCAGCGCGCTAGCCGGGGGTGCCTACAATGAGCAGTTCTTC. Its protein product is CASSALAGGAYNEQFF.